This T cell receptor beta chain comes out of a study of shared T cell receptors in the human thymus. Some clones are missing from TCRdb's copy, which holds only in-frame ones; the method was immunoSEQ multiplex PCR. This sample carries hundreds of thousands of clones, 88% of them seen once, and the ten largest clones take around 0.0099%. Germline V CDR1 and CDR2: MNHEY, SMNVEV (reference sequence). This CDR3 spans 16 amino acids. V lost 6 bases to trimming and J lost 0 bases, with 18 bases between them. A further study also used this sample, focusing on human thymus T cells. As that study records: Those donating were healthy Finnish infants in corrective surgery for congenital heart defects. Corrective heart surgery yielded the resections from which the thymus tissue came. Unrelated individuals were reported by related research to share highly overlapping thymic repertoires.

The chain recombines TRBV27 with TRBJ2-7, with D tentatively TRBD1 (6 bases). This TCR came from a boy younger than two with a congenital heart defect. Sequenced: thymocytes. CDR3 residues: CASRPPGHPSSYEQYF. The CDR3 coding sequence is TGTGCCAGCAGACCTCCGGGACACCCCAGCTCCTACGAGCAGTACTTC.